The clone carrying this TCR beta chain occurred many times. This entry is derived from a study of tumor-infiltrating lymphocytes in primary liver carcinoma. CDR3 length equals 15 residues. V lost 7 bases and J 0 bases, leaving 12 bases between the germline ends. CDR1 is MNHNS and CDR2 is SASEGT in the germline V gene. Researchers generated TCR beta cDNA from about 460 ng of total RNA, relying on a constant-region primer. Slightly modified ARM-PCR with three nested multiplex PCR rounds yielded TCR beta libraries. PCR rounds one and two used TRBV1-TRBV30 forward primers with a C-beta reverse primer for 10 cycles each. TCRdb reanalysed the multiplex PCR reads using MiXCR and keeps one entry per CDR3 protein. The top ten hold approximately 15% of the sample, which has 250,000 to 350,000 distinct CDR3 sequences, 50% to 60% seen once. In addition to blood RNA drawn from unsorted whole blood, germline DNA was extracted.

The clonotype originates from a woman in her thirties with primary liver carcinoma and hepatitis B virus infection. Material: peripheral blood. V is TRBV6-1 and J is TRBJ2-2; maybe TRBD2 (5 bases). For the CDR3, the DNA is TGTGCCAGCATAGAGGGAGATTCGAACACCGGGGAGCTGTTTTTT. Residues: CASIEGDSNTGELFF.